This section outlines one TCR beta chain sequence together with its context. V was trimmed by 8 bases and J by 4 bases, leaving 14 bases between them. The CDR3 is 13 residues long. Germline V lookup: CDR1 MNHEY, CDR2 SMNVEV (reference sequence). The data derive from a study of technical replicates of blood from several donors. Here immunoSEQ multiplex PCR was the method, and the copy in TCRdb shows in-frame clones only, minus some. The profile shows roughly 70,000 clones, about 90% of them singletons. The chain recombines TRBV27 with TRBJ1-2, with D possibly TRBD1 on 6 matching bases. This sequence was found in a human donor in good health. The sequenced sample consisted of T cells isolated from PBMCs. CDR3 DNA sequence: TGTGCCAGCCGGCTGGACAGCTTCTATGGCTACACCTTC. As protein: CASRLDSFYGYTF.